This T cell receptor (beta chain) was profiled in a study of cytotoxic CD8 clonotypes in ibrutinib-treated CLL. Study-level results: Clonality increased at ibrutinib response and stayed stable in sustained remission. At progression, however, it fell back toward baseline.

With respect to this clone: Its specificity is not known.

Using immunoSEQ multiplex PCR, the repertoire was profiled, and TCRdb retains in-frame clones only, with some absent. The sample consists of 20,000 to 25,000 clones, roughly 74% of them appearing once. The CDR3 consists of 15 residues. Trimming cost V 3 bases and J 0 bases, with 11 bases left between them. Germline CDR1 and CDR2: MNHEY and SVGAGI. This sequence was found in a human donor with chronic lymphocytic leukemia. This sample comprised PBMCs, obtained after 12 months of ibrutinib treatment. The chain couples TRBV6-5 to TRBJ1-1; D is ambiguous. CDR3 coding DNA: TGTGCCAGCAGTTATCGGCAGACTTTGAACACTGAAGCTTTCTTT. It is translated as CASSYRQTLNTEAFF.